This passage covers 7 T cell receptor beta chains from one sample sequenced in a study of technical replicates of blood from four donors. Measured with immunoSEQ multiplex PCR; TCRdb has only the in-frame clones, and not every one. The repertoire holds 70,000 to 90,000 clones, with roughly 94% as singletons. Specimen: T cells isolated from PBMCs. These TCRs come from a human donor in good health.

The chain combines TRBV6-5 with TRBJ2-7; 8 bases fit TRBD2. Germline loops: CDR1 MNHEY, CDR2 SVGAGI. V lost 0 bases to trimming and J lost 3 bases; unmatched junction nucleotides: 7. The CDR3 is 16 residues long. The CDR3: CASSYSNLAGVYEQYF. The DNA of the CDR3 is TGTGCCAGCAGTTACTCGAACCTAGCGGGTGTCTACGAGCAGTACTTC.

The chain links TRBV19 to TRBJ2-7; D might be TRBD1 (6 bases). The CDR3 is made up of 15 amino acids. V lost 4 bases and J lost 5, with 18 bases in between. Germline V lookup: CDR1 LNHDA, CDR2 SQIVND (reference sequence). CDR3 sequence reads: CASSRSTGQQHEQYF. The DNA for the CDR3 is TGTGCCAGTAGTAGGTCAACAGGGCAACAACACGAGCAGTACTTC. The full variable domain, rest sourced from reference TRBV19 and TRBJ2-7, is DGGITQSPKYLFRKEGQNVTLSCEQNLNHDAMYWYRQDPGQGLRLIYYSQIVNDFQKGDIAEGYSVSREKKESFPLTVTSAQKNPTAFYLCASSRSTGQQHEQYFGPGTRLTVT.

The chain is built from TRBV7-3 and TRBJ2-5, with D perhaps TRBD1 (6 bases). V was pared by 5 bases and J by 5 bases, with 12 bases between. The CDR3 has 13 residues. CDR1 and CDR2 (germline): SGHTA, FQGTGA. As DNA, the CDR3 is TGTGCCAGCAGCAAAGGACAGTACGAGACCCAGTACTTC. It translates to CASSKGQYETQYF.

This clone has a single count. The chain recombines TRBV7-2 with TRBJ2-3; 12 bases match TRBD2. The trim removed 3 bases at V and 4 bases at J, leaving 5 bases unmatched. The germline CDR1 and CDR2 sequences are SGHTA and FQGNSA. This CDR3 is 16 amino acids long. The CDR3 DNA is TGTGCCAGCAGCTTCGGGACTAGCGGGCCCCCAGATACGCAGTATTTT. It encodes CASSFGTSGPPDTQYF. Full variable domain (rest looked up from reference TRBV7-2 and TRBJ2-3): GAGVSQSPSNKVTEKGKDVELRCDPISGHTALYWYRQSLGQGLEFLIYFQGNSAPDKSGLPSDRFSAERTGGSVSTLTIQRTQQEDSAVYLCASSFGTSGPPDTQYFGPGTRLTVL.

The chain employs TRBV7-9 and TRBJ2-7; 7 bases agree with TRBD2. Germline loops: CDR1 SEHNR, CDR2 FQNEAQ (reference sequence). The CDR3 contains 17 residues. V was clipped by 5 bases and J by 2 bases; unmatched bases: 15. The CDR3 loop reads CASSQESGLVVPYEQYF. CDR3 nucleotide sequence: TGTGCCAGCAGCCAAGAATCAGGACTAGTGGTCCCCTACGAGCAGTACTTC.

The J gene is TRBJ1-1, the V gene TRBV29-1; D uncertain. The CDR3 covers 15 residues. Germline CDR1 SQVTM, CDR2 ANQGSEA. V was trimmed by 2 bases and J by 1 base, leaving 14 bases between them. The DNA of the CDR3 is TGCAGCGTTGAAAGTGGGTACTACACGAACACTGAAGCTTTCTTT. Residues: CSVESGYYTNTEAFF.

The chain carries TRBV19 and TRBJ2-1, with 9 bases fitting TRBD1. The CDR3 contains 16 residues. Germline V gives CDR1 LNHDA, CDR2 SQIVND (reference sequence). J was trimmed by 6 bases and V by 5 bases; bases with no gene match: 11. The CDR3: CASSGKKGQGGNEQFF. CDR3 nucleotide sequence: TGTGCCAGTAGTGGAAAAAAGGGACAGGGAGGCAATGAGCAGTTCTTC.